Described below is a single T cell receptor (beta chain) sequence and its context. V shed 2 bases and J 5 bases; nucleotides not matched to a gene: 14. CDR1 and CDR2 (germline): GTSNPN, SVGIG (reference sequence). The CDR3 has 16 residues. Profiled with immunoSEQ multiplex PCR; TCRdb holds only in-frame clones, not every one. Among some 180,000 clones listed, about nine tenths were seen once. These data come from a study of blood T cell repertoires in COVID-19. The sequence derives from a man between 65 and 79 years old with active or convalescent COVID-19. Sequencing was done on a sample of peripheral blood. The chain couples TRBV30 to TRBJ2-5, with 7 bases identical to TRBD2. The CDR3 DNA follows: TGTGCCTGGAGTTCTCCAAGGGCGGGAGTAGTTGAGACCCAGTACTTC. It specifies CAWSSPRAGVVETQYF.